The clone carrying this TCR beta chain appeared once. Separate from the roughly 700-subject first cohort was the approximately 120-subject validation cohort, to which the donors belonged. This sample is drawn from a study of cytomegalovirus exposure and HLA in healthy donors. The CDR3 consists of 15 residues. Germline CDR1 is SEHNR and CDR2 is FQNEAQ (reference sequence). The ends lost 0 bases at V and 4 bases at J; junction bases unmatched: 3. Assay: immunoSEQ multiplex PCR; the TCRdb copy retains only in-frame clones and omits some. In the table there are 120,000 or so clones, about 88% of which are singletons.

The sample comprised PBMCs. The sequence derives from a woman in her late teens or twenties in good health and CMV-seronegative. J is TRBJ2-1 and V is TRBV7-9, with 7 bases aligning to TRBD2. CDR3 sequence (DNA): TGTGCCAGCAGCTTAGCCCTAGCGGCTTACAATGAGCAGTTCTTC. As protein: CASSLALAAYNEQFF.